This T cell receptor (beta chain) was recorded in a study of T cell responses to AZD1222 COVID-19 vaccine (dated by TCRdb to the early 2020s). About the full investigation: TCR sequencing covered 233 trial participants: 200 to 220 given two doses of AZD1222 and about 26 given two doses of MenACWY control vaccine. Trial participants were enrolled by age into subgroups of 18-55, 56-69 and 70-plus years, and approximately 150, 30 and 60 TCR-sequenced participants, respectively, were included in these subgroups. Study-wide conclusions, independent of this receptor: The 56-69-year group was small, and its depth increase did not reach significance, likely because of low power. No day 14 peak-response samples were available, so repertoires were characterized only after the peak T cell response. After two AZD1222 doses, both the breadth and the depth of spike-specific TCRs were significantly higher than at day 0 and than in MenACWY recipients. Participants were mostly white British, with more females than males. The authors suggested clonal diversity may have been underestimated. Reportedly, almost half of the unique spike-specific TCRs recognized epitopes lying outside the regions that are mutated in the B.1.351 and B.1.1.7 variants. Vaccine-associated CD4 TCRs spanned the whole spike protein, with dominant responses in regions 160-218 and 743-854. Conclusions about previously exposed vaccinees were limited because only five to seven AZD1222 recipients were SARS-CoV-2 seropositive at baseline.

The CDR3 regions of human TCRbeta chains were analyzed by immunosequencing. The original methods were these. Repertoire TCRs were checked for matches against a reference library of SARS-CoV-2-specific TCRs that had been generated using the MIRA antigen-specificity platform. Breadth was defined as the fraction of unique TCRs that were SARS-CoV-2-associated, and depth was defined as the fraction of total T cells that were SARS-CoV-2-associated. Using the MIRA data, each spike-specific TCR was mapped to the spike region that the TCR reacts to and placed in a CD4 or CD8 class. Log10-transformed breadth and depth values were compared by one-way ANOVA with Sidak's multiple comparisons tests. TCRdb retrieved this table from immuneACCESS and kept in-frame rearrangements only. Not all clones are present; in checked studies, unresolved V genes account for under half, and no reason is known for the remainder. Clonal size and the V and J genes are those of that table, whereas D and trimming came from the DNA. The sample yields over 130,000 clones; approximately 90% were counted once. 3% to 3.5% of the sample rests with the top ten.

Taken with the paper, the label for time point translates to: about 28 days (+/-7) after the second vaccine dose. AZD1222 recipients given second doses at about 4 weeks or at about 12 weeks were pooled, since spike-specific TCR depth and breadth were not found to differ between the two schedules. Vaccinee samples came from UK trials COV001 and COV002, including a single-blind randomized controlled phase 2/3 trial of AZD1222 (ChAdOx1 nCoV-19) in healthy adults. For TCRbeta chain sequencing, PBMC samples from trial participants were taken at day 0 and at day 28 after the second dose. Based on the germline V gene (reference sequence), the CDR1 and CDR2 sequences are GTSNPN and SVGIG. Trimming removed 2 bases from V and 0 bases from J, leaving 23 bases between the germline ends. There are 19 amino acids in the CDR3, from cysteine to phenylalanine inclusive. Just the 57-base CDR3 DNA is kept, in frame starting at base 1.

This clone has just one count. Its cognate antigen has yet to be identified. Qualities for individual bases were not recorded, and no much larger clone is one base off. This receptor chain uses TRBV30 and TRBJ1-5, and possibly TRBD1, on 6 matching bases. The sample consisted of peripheral blood, taken 28 days after the second AZD1222 dose. The TCR originated in an adult who received the AZD1222 COVID-19 vaccine. The CDR3 amino acid sequence is: CAWSNAWAPGGYSNQPQHF. The base sequence is TGTGCCTGGAGTAACGCCTGGGCCCCGGGGGGCTATAGCAATCAGCCCCAGCATTTT.